The sequence of this T cell receptor beta chain was determined in a study of T cell responses to AZD1222 COVID-19 vaccine. Second-dose recipients at about 4 or about 12 weeks were treated as one pooled group. Germline V gene data show CDR1 as LGHNA and CDR2 as YNFKEQ. Trimming removed 0 bases from V and 8 bases from J, with 14 bases in between. CDR3 size: 15 residues. Assay used: immunoSEQ multiplex PCR; TCRdb lists only in-frame clones, some missing. Of roughly 190,000 clones in the sample, roughly nine tenths were seen once. This TCR was recovered from an adult who received the AZD1222 COVID-19 vaccine. The sample in question was peripheral blood, obtained 28 days after the second AZD1222 dose. The chain combines TRBV4-2 with TRBJ2-1; D is perhaps TRBD2 (7 bases). The CDR3 sequence: CASSQEGGGIDEQFF. The CDR3 DNA is TGTGCCAGCAGCCAAGAAGGGGGAGGGATCGATGAGCAGTTCTTC.